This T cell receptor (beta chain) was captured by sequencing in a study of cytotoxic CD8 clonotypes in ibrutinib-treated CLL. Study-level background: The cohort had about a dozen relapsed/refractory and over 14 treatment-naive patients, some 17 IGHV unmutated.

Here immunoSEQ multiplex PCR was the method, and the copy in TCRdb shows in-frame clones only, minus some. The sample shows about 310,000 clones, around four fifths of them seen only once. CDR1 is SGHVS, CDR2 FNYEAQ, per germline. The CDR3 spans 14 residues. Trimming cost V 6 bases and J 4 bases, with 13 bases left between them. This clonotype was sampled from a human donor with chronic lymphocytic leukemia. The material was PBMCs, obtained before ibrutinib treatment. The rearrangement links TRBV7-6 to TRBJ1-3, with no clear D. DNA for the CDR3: TGTGCCAGCAGTTTAAATGTAGGAGGAAACACCATATATTTT. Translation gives CASSLNVGGNTIYF.